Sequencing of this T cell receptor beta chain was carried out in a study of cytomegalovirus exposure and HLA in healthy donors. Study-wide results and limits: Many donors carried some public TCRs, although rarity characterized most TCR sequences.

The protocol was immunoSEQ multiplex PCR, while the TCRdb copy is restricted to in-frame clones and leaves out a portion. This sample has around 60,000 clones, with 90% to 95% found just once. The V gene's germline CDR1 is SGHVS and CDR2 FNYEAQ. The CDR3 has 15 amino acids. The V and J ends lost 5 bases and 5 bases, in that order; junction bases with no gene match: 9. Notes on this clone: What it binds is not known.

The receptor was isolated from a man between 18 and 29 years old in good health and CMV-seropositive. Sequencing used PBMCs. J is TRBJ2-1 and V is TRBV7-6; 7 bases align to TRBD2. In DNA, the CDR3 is TGTGCCAGCAGCCCGTGGGGCGGGGGTGACAATGAGCAGTTCTTC. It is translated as CASSPWGGGDNEQFF.